These 28 T cell receptor beta chains were all obtained from the same sample, sequenced in a study of control samples from healthy donors and cancer patients. Libraries were prepared by immunoSEQ multiplex PCR; TCRdb keeps only in-frame clonotypes and omits some of them. Its table lists some 190,000 clones. The sample consisted of blood. The receptor source for this set is a woman between 25 and 40 years old in good health.

The chain combines TRBV28 with TRBJ1-1; D is uncertain. Trimming pared 10 bases from V and 2 bases from J, leaving 14 bases between. The CDR3 totals 13 residues. Germline lookup yields CDR1 MDHEN and CDR2 SYDVKM. CDR3 amino acids: CAISSRINTEAFF. CDR3 sequence (DNA): TGTGCCATTTCTTCTCGGATTAACACTGAAGCTTTCTTT.

The chain employs TRBV4-1 and TRBJ2-7; the D is unclear. Germline V gene data show CDR1 as MGHRA and CDR2 as YSYEKL. V lost 2 bases to trimming and J lost 6 bases, with 17 bases between them. CDR3 size: 15 residues. CDR3 DNA: TGCGCCAGCAGCCAAAAGATCCATTTACACGGCGAGCAGTACTTC. Its protein is CASSQKIHLHGEQYF.

J is TRBJ1-2 and V is TRBV3-1 (or the pseudogene TRBV3-2); D is possibly TRBD1 (6 bases). The germline V gene encodes CDR1 LGHDT and CDR2 YNNKEL (reference sequence). The CDR3 length is 15 residues. Trimming left V 1 base short and J 5 bases short, with 14 bases between. The CDR3: CASSQGWTERYGYTF. CDR3 in DNA: TGTGCCAGCAGCCAAGGTTGGACAGAACGGTATGGCTACACCTTC.

The rearrangement joins TRBV25-1 to TRBJ2-1; 7 nucleotides agree with TRBD1. V was pared by 4 bases and J by 6 bases, with 3 bases of the junction left unmatched. The CDR3 covers 13 residues. Germline-derived CDR1 and CDR2 are MGHDK and SYGVNS. The CDR3 here is CASSGDSFNEQFF. CDR3 nucleotides: TGTGCCAGCAGTGGGGACAGTTTCAATGAGCAGTTCTTC.

The V and J genes are TRBV5-1 and TRBJ2-3; a possible D gene is TRBD1 (6 bases). The length of the CDR3 is 15 residues. The germline V and J ends were trimmed by 1 base and 2 bases, with 11 bases remaining between them. Germline-derived CDR1 and CDR2 are SGHRS and YFSETQ. CDR3 in DNA: TGCGCCAGCAGCTTGCAGAGGGGGTACACAGATACGCAGTATTTT. It encodes CASSLQRGYTDTQYF. The variable domain in full, completed from reference TRBV5-1 and TRBJ2-3, reads KAGVTQTPRYLIKTRGQQVTLSCSPISGHRSVSWYQQTPGQGLQFLFEYFSETQRNKGNFPGRFSGRQFSNSRSEMNVSTLELGDSALYLCASSLQRGYTDTQYFGPGTRLTVL.

The rearrangement uses TRBV29-1 and TRBJ1-5, with D uncertain. V was trimmed by 6 bases and J by 3 bases, leaving 12 bases between them. This CDR3 contains 13 residues. Germline CDR1 and CDR2: SQVTM and ANQGSEA. The CDR3 DNA reads TGCAGCGTCGTTGGGCCTTACAATCAGCCCCAGCATTTT. The encoded protein is CSVVGPYNQPQHF.

CDR3 nucleotides: TGTGCCAGCAGCCGAGGGGGGACAGGGGTGAACGAGCAGTACTTC. Encoded protein: CASSRGGTGVNEQYF. The genes are TRBV28 and TRBJ2-7; the match to TRBD1 covers 10 bases. CDR3 length equals 15 residues. With V trimmed by 6 bases and J by 5 bases, 10 bases remained unmatched. Per germline, CDR1 MDHEN and CDR2 SYDVKM.

In regard to this clone: Other DNA sequences in this sample translate to the same CDR3. The rearrangement links TRBV30 to TRBJ1-5; the D is unclear. The germline gives CDR1 GTSNPN, CDR2 SVGIG (reference sequence). V was pared by 0 bases and J by 1 base, with 4 bases between. The CDR3 consists of 13 residues. The CDR3, as DNA: TGTGCCTGGAGTGTCCGGAGCAATCAGCCCCAGCATTTT. Translating gives CAWSVRSNQPQHF.

The V and J genes are TRBV2 and TRBJ1-2; TRBD1 matches at 7 bases. V dropped 6 bases and J dropped 7; count of bases not matched to a gene: 11. Germline V gene sequence: CDR1 SNHLY, CDR2 FYNNEI. The CDR3 length is 14 residues. The CDR3 nucleotides are TGTGCCAGCAGCTCGACAGGGAAGAGGACTGGCTACACCTTC. It translates to CASSSTGKRTGYTF.

The CDR3 here is CASSQDLETSGASSYNEQFF. The CDR3 DNA follows: TGCGCCAGCAGCCAAGATCTGGAGACTAGCGGGGCGAGCTCCTACAATGAGCAGTTCTTC. The chain recombines TRBV4-1 with TRBJ2-1; 11 bases fit TRBD2. Per the germline V gene, CDR1 is MGHRA and CDR2 is YSYEKL. Trimming cost V 0 bases and J 0 bases; bases outside gene matches: 10. CDR3 length: 20 amino acids.

This rearrangement joins TRBV15 to TRBJ1-1, with D hard to call. This CDR3 is built from 13 residues. Germline V gives CDR1 LNHNV, CDR2 YYDKDF (reference sequence). V was clipped by 0 bases and J by 10 bases, with 12 bases between them. CDR3 residues: CATSRDREERAFF. DNA for the CDR3: TGTGCCACCAGCAGAGATAGAGAAGAAAGAGCTTTCTTT. Full variable domain (missing parts from reference TRBV15 and TRBJ1-1): DAMVIQNPRYQVTQFGKPVTLSCSQTLNHNVMYWYQQKSSQAPKLLFHYYDKDFNNEADTPDNFQSRRPNTSFCFLDIRSPGLGDTAMYLCATSRDREERAFFGQGTRLTVV.

The chain links TRBV27 to TRBJ1-5; D is unclear. V was cut by 0 bases and J by 4 bases, with 7 bases left in between. The germline V gene encodes CDR1 MNHEY and CDR2 SMNVEV (reference sequence). The CDR3 has 14 amino acids. The CDR3 DNA reads as TGTGCCAGCAGTTTATCGGGTTTTAATCAGCCCCAGCATTTT. Its protein product is CASSLSGFNQPQHF.

V and J are TRBV28 and TRBJ2-7; no firm D call. The CDR3 length is 11 residues. Per germline, CDR1 MDHEN and CDR2 SYDVKM. V shed 5 bases and J shed 5 bases, with 7 bases lying between them. DNA for the CDR3: TGTGCCAGCAGTCCGACACACGAGCAGTACTTC. Protein product: CASSPTHEQYF.

V and J are TRBV29-1 and TRBJ1-4; TRBD1 matches at 7 bases. Germline CDR1 reads SQVTM; CDR2 reads ANQGSEA. CDR3 length: 13 amino acids. Trimming at V came to 7 bases and at J to 8 bases, leaving 10 bases not matched to a gene. The DNA of the CDR3 is TGCAGCGCACGAATAACAGGGGTGGAAAAACTGTTTTTT. Translated, it gives CSARITGVEKLFF.

The chain carries TRBV4-1 and TRBJ1-2; TRBD1 matches at 7 bases. The CDR3 covers 13 residues. After removal of 4 bases from V and 2 bases from J, the junction contained 1 base not matched to a gene. The germline CDR1 and CDR2 sequences are MGHRA and YSYEKL. In nucleotides, the CDR3 is TGCGCCAGCAGCCCGGGACAGAACTATGGCTACACCTTC. Translating it yields CASSPGQNYGYTF.

The chain combines TRBV20-1 with TRBJ2-7; 9 bases fit TRBD1. CDR3 length: 11 amino acids. Germline loops: CDR1 DFQATT, CDR2 SNEGSKA (reference sequence). V gave up 7 bases and J gave up 5 bases; unmatched junction bases: 3. The CDR3 loop is CSEGQGHEQYF. In DNA form, the CDR3 reads TGCAGTGAGGGACAGGGCCACGAGCAGTACTTC.

This chain connects TRBV19 to TRBJ2-3; D is possibly TRBD1 or TRBD2 (5 bases each). The germline gives CDR1 LNHDA, CDR2 SQIVND (reference sequence). Trimming stripped 7 bases from V and 0 bases from J, with 14 bases between. CDR3 size: 15 residues. CDR3 DNA sequence: TGTGCCAGTAACGGGGCCTCCCCTAGCACAGATACGCAGTATTTT. This translates into CASNGASPSTDTQYF. Supplemented by reference TRBV19 and TRBJ2-3, the full variable domain reads DGGITQSPKYLFRKEGQNVTLSCEQNLNHDAMYWYRQDPGQGLRLIYYSQIVNDFQKGDIAEGYSVSREKKESFPLTVTSAQKNPTAFYLCASNGASPSTDTQYFGPGTRLTVL.

This CDR3 reads CASSYPYGYTF. In nucleotides, the CDR3 is TGTGCCAGCAGTTACCCCTATGGCTACACCTTC. This sequence joins TRBV6-5 and TRBJ1-2; D not resolved. Trimming removed 2 bases from V and 4 bases from J, with 2 bases in between. The V gene's germline CDR1 is MNHEY and CDR2 SVGAGI. CDR3 length: 11 residues.

The genes are TRBV11-2 and TRBJ1-1, with D hard to call. The CDR3 runs to 13 residues. Germline V lookup: CDR1 SGHAT, CDR2 FQNNGV. Trimming removed 0 bases at V and 11 bases at J, with 13 bases between. CDR3 nucleotide sequence: TGTGCCAGCAGCTTAGACCCCGGCCTGGTGGCTTTCTTT. Its translation is CASSLDPGLVAFF.

The rearrangement links TRBV4-2 to TRBJ1-3, with D unresolved. Germline values: CDR1 LGHNA, CDR2 YNFKEQ. Trimming removed 0 bases at V and 0 bases at J, with 12 bases between. The CDR3 consists of 17 residues. The CDR3 sequence: CASSQEGTDFSGNTIYF. The CDR3 DNA reads TGTGCCAGCAGCCAAGAAGGAACGGATTTCTCTGGAAACACCATATATTTT.

The V call is TRBV7-2, the J call TRBJ2-5, with D unclear. The germline V gene has CDR1 SGHTA and CDR2 FQGNSA. This CDR3 region has 15 residues. Trimming removed 0 bases at V and 4 bases at J, with 12 bases between. CDR3 in DNA: TGTGCCAGCAGCTTAGCCCCCTGGCTTCGAGAGACCCAGTACTTC. It encodes CASSLAPWLRETQYF.

The chain couples TRBV10-3 to TRBJ1-1, with 7 bases aligning to TRBD1. This CDR3 region has 13 residues. Germline V gene sequence: CDR1 ENHRY, CDR2 SYGVKD. V was clipped by 9 bases and J by 1 base; unmatched bases: 5. CDR3 protein: CAMTGSANTEAFF. CDR3 sequence (DNA): TGTGCCATGACAGGGTCGGCGAACACTGAAGCTTTCTTT.

The chain employs TRBV5-8 and TRBJ1-5; possibly TRBD1 for D (6 bases). The CDR3 is made up of 16 amino acids. Germline-derived CDR1 and CDR2 are SGHTS and YDEGEE. Trimming left V 5 bases short and J 3 bases short, with 18 bases between. As DNA, the CDR3 is TGTGCCAGCAGGCCTTACGGGACATCGACCAATCAGCCCCAGCATTTT. This codes for CASRPYGTSTNQPQHF.

CDR3 loop: CASSSPLAGYVDTQYF. The CDR3 bases are TGTGCCAGCAGCTCTCCCCTAGCGGGGTACGTAGATACGCAGTATTTT. The rearrangement uses TRBV7-2 and TRBJ2-3, with TRBD2 identical over 9 bases. The germline gives CDR1 SGHTA, CDR2 FQGNSA. This CDR3 comprises 16 residues. The V gene end was trimmed by 4 bases and the J gene end by 5 bases; junction bases not matched to a gene: 10.

The gene calls are TRBV5-1 and TRBJ1-1; D may be TRBD1 (6 bases). The germline V gene encodes CDR1 SGHRS and CDR2 YFSETQ. This CDR3 region has 14 residues. V was clipped by 6 bases and J by 6 bases, with 18 bases between them. The DNA for the CDR3 is TGCGCCAGCATCCAAACTTGGGGGGCCGCTGAAGCTTTCTTT. Translation gives CASIQTWGAAEAFF.

The chain is built from TRBV5-3 and TRBJ2-5, with a weak D call TRBD2 (6 bases). TRBV5-3 is known as an ORF, though its function is uncertain. The V end lost 6 bases, the J end lost 5 bases, and 20 bases lay between the germline ends. The CDR3 totals 15 residues. CDR3 nucleotides: TGTGCCAGAACCCTTGCTTGCCTAGCGATGGAGACCCAGTACTTC. Amino acid sequence: CARTLACLAMETQYF.

The chain recombines TRBV5-1 with TRBJ2-1; 9 nucleotides align to TRBD2. Germline CDR1 and CDR2: SGHRS and YFSETQ. The CDR3 runs 15 residues. J lost 0 bases, V lost 3 bases, and 1 base had no gene match. The CDR3 is CASSYSGSSYNEQFF. DNA of the CDR3: TGCGCCAGCAGCTATAGCGGGAGCTCCTACAATGAGCAGTTCTTC.

The V and J genes are TRBV19 and TRBJ1-1, with 7 bases lining up with TRBD1. Germline V lookup: CDR1 LNHDA, CDR2 SQIVND (reference sequence). V shed 7 bases and J 1 base; nucleotides not matched to a gene: 6. This CDR3 is 14 amino acids long. The DNA of the CDR3 is TGTGCCAGTAAGTATGAGGGGGCGAACACTGAAGCTTTCTTT. This sequence encodes CASKYEGANTEAFF.